Listed below are T cell receptor beta chains from one sample, sequenced in a study of T cell repertoires in cytomegalovirus infection. Antigens of these TCRs are unknown. TCRdb processed the reads anew with MiXCR; each CDR3 protein has one entry. Of about 110,000 distinct CDR3 sequences detected, around 30% appear once; the ten largest clones hold about 81%. The sample here was CD8+ T cells from cultured PBMCs, taken from culture after CMV antigen stimulation. The source is a human donor in good health (CMV status not recorded). Some clones in this sample may be carry-over from other donors' samples. Both conserved end residues are part of each CDR3. A D gene is named only where the DNA matches it firmly. Part of the rows lack a size; the others show once, few, many or a class for expanded clones.

. | . | TRBJ1-1 | 15 | TRBV12-3/TRBV12-4 | TGTGCCAGCAGTTTAGCGCCGGGGAGGCGGACTGAAGCTTTCTTT | CASSLAPGRRTEAFF
TRBD1 | . | TRBJ2-3 | 15 | TRBV4-2 | TGTGCCAGCAGCCAAGAGGGACAGGTAACAGATACGCAGTATTTT | CASSQEGQVTDTQYF
TRBD1 | . | TRBJ2-7 | 15 | TRBV19 | TGTGCCAGTAGTATTACGCCCGGACAGGGAAACGAGCAGTACTTC | CASSITPGQGNEQYF
TRBD1 | . | TRBJ2-1 | 14 | TRBV11-3 | TGTGCCAGCAGCGCGCGACAGGGCCGAAATGAGCAGTTCTTC | CASSARQGRNEQFF
. | few | TRBJ1-4 | 17 | TRBV4-1 | TGCGCCAGCAGCCAAGTCTCGGGTCCGAGCAAGGAAGAAAAACTGTTTTTT | CASSQVSGPSKEEKLFF
TRBD1 | . | TRBJ1-5 | 16 | TRBV12-3/TRBV12-4 | TGTGCCAGCAGTACCCTCGACAGGGAGGGCAATCAGCCCCAGCATTTT | CASSTLDREGNQPQHF
. | few | TRBJ2-3 | 17 | TRBV15 | TGTGCCACCAGCAGAGAGTTGGGGGCCGATAGGCCAGATACGCAGTATTTT | CATSRELGADRPDTQYF
. | many | TRBJ1-2 | 16 | TRBV5-1 | TGCGCCAGCAGCTTCGGACAGACAGATTCTAACTATGGCTACACCTTC | CASSFGQTDSNYGYTF
. | . | TRBJ1-1 | 15 | TRBV7-6 | TGTGCCAGCAGCCCTTCGGCAGGAGCCACCACAGGGGCTTTCTTT | CASSPSAGATTGAFF
. | . | TRBJ2-3 | 15 | TRBV13 | TGTGCCAGCAGCCCAGTTGGGGCGTCCACAGATACGCAGTATTTT | CASSPVGASTDTQYF
TRBD2 | many | TRBJ2-7 | 18 | TRBV12-3/TRBV12-4 | TGTGCCAGCAGTTTAGTCGGGCCAGGGAGCCCTGGGGAGGGCGAGCAGTACTTC | CASSLVGPGSPGEGEQYF
TRBD1 | many | TRBJ1-1 | 16 | TRBV7-8 | TGTGCCAGCAGCTTAGCTTTCCAGGGGGCGCGTACTGAAGCTTTCTTT | CASSLAFQGARTEAFF
. | . | TRBJ1-1 | 13 | TRBV27 | TGTGCCAGCAGTTTAGGCAGGGCCACTGAAGCTTTCTTT | CASSLGRATEAFF
. | . | TRBJ1-5 | 15 | TRBV27 | TGTGCCAGCAGTTTAAGGTGGGGTTTAGTTCAGCCCCAGCATTTT | CASSLRWGLVQPQHF
. | few | TRBJ2-7 | 14 | TRBV3-1 | TGTGCCAGCAGCCAAGATCAAACCACCTACGAGCAGTACTTC | CASSQDQTTYEQYF
. | many | TRBJ2-2 | 14 | TRBV7-3 | TGTGCCAGCAGCTTAGTAGGGAACACCGGGGAGCTGTTTTTT | CASSLVGNTGELFF
TRBD1 | . | TRBJ2-7 | 12 | TRBV11-2 | TGTGCCAGCAGCCTGGACAGGGAGTTTCCGTACTTC | CASSLDREFPYF
. | . | TRBJ2-5 | 17 | TRBV7-6 | TGTGCCAGCAGCTTAGCACCACCTTCGGGAGTTCAAGAGACCCAGTACTTC | CASSLAPPSGVQETQYF
. | few | TRBJ1-4 | 17 | TRBV11-2 | TGTGCCAGCAGTTTTGGTAATCCGGGGTTAAGAGATGAAAAACTGTTTTTT | CASSFGNPGLRDEKLFF
. | few | TRBJ1-2 | 14 | TRBV15 | TGTGCCACCGCTCCGGATTTAGGAAGCAATGGCTACACCTTC | CATAPDLGSNGYTF
. | many | TRBJ1-3 | 14 | TRBV7-7 | TGTGCCAGCAGCGCCGAATTAGGTGGAAACACCATATATTTT | CASSAELGGNTIYF
. | . | TRBJ1-1 | 11 | TRBV12-3/TRBV12-4 | TGTGCCAGCAGCCAGAACACTGAAGCTTTCTTT | CASSQNTEAFF
TRBD1 | . | TRBJ2-5 | 15 | TRBV7-6 | TGTGCCAGCAGCTCCGGGACAGGGGTCCAAGAGACCCAGTACTTC | CASSSGTGVQETQYF
TRBD1 | few | TRBJ1-5 | 17 | TRBV28 | TGTGCCAGCAGTTGGACCTCCGGACAGGTTAGCAATCAGCCCCAGCATTTT | CASSWTSGQVSNQPQHF
TRBD1 | few | TRBJ2-7 | 12 | TRBV12-3/TRBV12-4 | TGTGCCATTTCCGGGACAGGCGAGGAGCAGTACTTC | CAISGTGEEQYF
. | . | TRBJ1-1 | 15 | TRBV4-1 | TGCGCCAGCAGCCAGGTTACTACAGGATACACTGAAGCTTTCTTT | CASSQVTTGYTEAFF
. | few | TRBJ1-5 | 13 | TRBV4-1 | TGCGCCAGCAGCCAAGTCAGGAATCAGCCCCAGCATTTT | CASSQVRNQPQHF
. | . | TRBJ2-3 | 14 | TRBV12-3/TRBV12-4 | TGTGCCAGCAGTTTAGGTGGTAGCGCGGATACGCAGTATTTT | CASSLGGSADTQYF
. | few | TRBJ2-2 | 16 | TRBV7-9 | TGTGCCAGCAGCTCCTCCGGGACGGATCACACCGGGGAGCTGTTTTTT | CASSSSGTDHTGELFF
. | . | TRBJ2-7 | 13 | TRBV29-1 | TGCAGCGGGAGGGAGACAGGGACGTACGAGCAGTACTTC | CSGRETGTYEQYF
. | . | TRBJ1-6 | 13 | TRBV4-2 | TGTGCCAGCAGCCAAGGGCTTAATTCACCCCTCCACTTT | CASSQGLNSPLHF
TRBD2 | once | TRBJ2-1 | 15 | TRBV2 | TGTGCCAGCAGGAGAGCGGGGGGGCCGGTCAATGAGCAGTTCTTC | CASRRAGGPVNEQFF
TRBD1 | few | TRBJ2-1 | 16 | TRBV24-1 | TGTGCCACCAGTGGGACAGGGCTGAGCTCCTACAATGAGCAGTTCTTC | CATSGTGLSSYNEQFF
. | . | TRBJ1-2 | 15 | TRBV20-1 | TGCAGTGCTAGAGATAACGCAGGGTGGAACTATGGCTACACCTTC | CSARDNAGWNYGYTF
. | few | TRBJ1-2 | 15 | TRBV2 | TGTGCCAGCAGTGACGTCTCCGGCCTCACCTATGGCTACACCTTC | CASSDVSGLTYGYTF
. | . | TRBJ1-6 | 16 | TRBV7-3 | TGTGCCAGCAGCTCCCCCGACAGGTTGAATAATTCACCCCTCCACTTT | CASSSPDRLNNSPLHF
. | . | TRBJ2-7 | 14 | TRBV5-6 | TGTGCCAGCAGCAGCCCCGACTGGGACTACGAGCAGTACTTC | CASSSPDWDYEQYF